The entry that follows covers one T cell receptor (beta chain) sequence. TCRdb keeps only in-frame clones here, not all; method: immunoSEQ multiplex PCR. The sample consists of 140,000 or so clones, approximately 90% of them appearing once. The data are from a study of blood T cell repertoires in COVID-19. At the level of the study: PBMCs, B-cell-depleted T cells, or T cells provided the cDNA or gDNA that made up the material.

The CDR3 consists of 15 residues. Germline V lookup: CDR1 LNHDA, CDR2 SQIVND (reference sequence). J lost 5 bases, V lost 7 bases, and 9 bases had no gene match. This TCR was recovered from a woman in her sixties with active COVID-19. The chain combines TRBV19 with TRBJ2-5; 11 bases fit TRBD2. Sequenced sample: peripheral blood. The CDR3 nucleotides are TGTGCCAGTACCCTGACTAGCGGGATAGGGGAGACCCAGTACTTC. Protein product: CASTLTSGIGETQYF.